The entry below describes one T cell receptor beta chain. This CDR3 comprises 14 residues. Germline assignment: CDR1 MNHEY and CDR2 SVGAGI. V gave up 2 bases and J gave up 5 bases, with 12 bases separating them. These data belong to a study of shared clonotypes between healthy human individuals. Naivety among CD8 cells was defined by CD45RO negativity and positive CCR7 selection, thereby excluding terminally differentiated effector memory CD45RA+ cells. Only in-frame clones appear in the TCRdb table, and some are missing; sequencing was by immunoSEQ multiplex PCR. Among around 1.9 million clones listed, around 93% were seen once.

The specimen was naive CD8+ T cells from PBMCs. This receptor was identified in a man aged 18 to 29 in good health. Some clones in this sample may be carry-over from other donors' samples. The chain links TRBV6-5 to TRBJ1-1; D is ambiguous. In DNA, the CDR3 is TGTGCCAGCAGTTACGGGGAAAGATGGACTGAAGCTTTCTTT. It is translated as CASSYGERWTEAFF.